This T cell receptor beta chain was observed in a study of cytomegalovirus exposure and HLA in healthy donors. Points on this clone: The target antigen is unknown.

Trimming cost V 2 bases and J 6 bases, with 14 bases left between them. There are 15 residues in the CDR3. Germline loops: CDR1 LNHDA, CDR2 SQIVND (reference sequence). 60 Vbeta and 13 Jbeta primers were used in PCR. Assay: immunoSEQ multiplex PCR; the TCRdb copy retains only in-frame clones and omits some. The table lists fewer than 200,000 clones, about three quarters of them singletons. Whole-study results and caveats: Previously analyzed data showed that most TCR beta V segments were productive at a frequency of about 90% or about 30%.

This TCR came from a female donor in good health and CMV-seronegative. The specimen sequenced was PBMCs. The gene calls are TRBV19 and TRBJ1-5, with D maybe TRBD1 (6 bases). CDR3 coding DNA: TGTGCCAGTAGTATAAGCAGGGGAACGGTTCAGCCCCAGCATTTT. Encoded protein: CASSISRGTVQPQHF.